Presented here are 9 T cell receptor beta chains from one specimen sequenced in a study of Graves' ophthalmopathy and Graves' hyperthyroidism (dated by TCRdb to between 2017 and 2018). For sequencing, an Illumina HiSeq 2000 was employed. For repertoire sequencing, TCR beta CDR3 regions were amplified from RNA transcripts. HTBI primers and the Qiagen OneStep RT-PCR kit were used in a first-round RT-PCR, which was followed by a second-round multiplex PCR, size selection and purification. The raw public reads went through TCRdb reprocessing: fastp at Q25, MiXCR clone calling, in-frame beta chains kept. Entries that share a CDR3 protein sequence are merged under the most common genes and DNA. The sample records hundreds of thousands of distinct CDR3 sequences, under 25% of which are singletons. The top ten clonotypes cover around 3.1% of the sample. Sequenced: peripheral blood. These receptors were taken from a woman in her late teens or twenties with stable Graves' hyperthyroidism. Donor details come from another sample of the same person, matched by shared clones.

This clonotype was found many times. The chain is built from TRBV27 and TRBJ2-2, with TRBD2 matching over 8 bases. This CDR3 contains 15 residues. The junction had 4 bases not matched to a gene; V was cut back by 6 bases and J by 1 base. CDR1 MNHEY and CDR2 SMNVEV come from the germline V gene (reference sequence). The DNA of the CDR3 is TGTGCCAGCAGAGCAGCGGGGGAGAACACCGGGGAGCTGTTTTTT. The encoded protein is CASRAAGENTGELFF.

This clonotype was found a few times. The chain carries TRBV20-1 and TRBJ1-5; D uncertain. This CDR3 contains 12 residues. The germline V gene encodes CDR1 DFQATT and CDR2 SNEGSKA (reference sequence). Trimming left V 0 bases short and J 8 bases short, with 8 bases between. CDR3 in amino acids: CSARDRPEPQHF. DNA for the CDR3: TGCAGTGCTAGAGATCGCCCGGAGCCCCAGCATTTT.

This clonotype was counted many times. The genes are TRBV11-2 and TRBJ1-1, with 7 bases fitting TRBD1. This CDR3 region has 14 residues. CDR1 is SGHAT, CDR2 FQNNGV, per germline. J gave up 7 bases and V 5 bases, and 10 bases lay outside the gene matches. This CDR3 is CASSPGGKGIEAFF. For the CDR3, the DNA is TGTGCCAGCAGCCCAGGGGGTAAGGGAATTGAAGCTTTCTTT.

This clonotype has just a few counts. The rearrangement links TRBV6-5 to TRBJ1-1, with a weak D call TRBD1 (5 bases). V was cut by 6 bases and J by 5 bases, with 16 bases left in between. In germline, CDR1 is MNHEY, CDR2 SVGAGI. The CDR3 contains 14 residues. In nucleotides, the CDR3 is TGTGCCAGCAGATACGGGACTTGGGTGACTGAAGCTTTCTTT. Its protein is CASRYGTWVTEAFF.

This clonotype was seen ten or more times. This rearrangement joins TRBV5-1 to TRBJ2-7; D is ambiguous. This CDR3 comprises 12 residues. Germline loops: CDR1 SGHRS, CDR2 YFSETQ. Trimming removed 0 bases from V and 7 bases from J, with 8 bases in between. The CDR3, as DNA: TGCGCCAGCAGCTTGGCCCGCGAGGAGCAGTACTTC. It translates to CASSLAREEQYF. Drawing the rest from reference TRBV5-1 and TRBJ2-7, the complete variable domain is KAGVTQTPRYLIKTRGQQVTLSCSPISGHRSVSWYQQTPGQGLQFLFEYFSETQRNKGNFPGRFSGRQFSNSRSEMNVSTLELGDSALYLCASSLAREEQYFGPGTRLTVT.

The rearrangement uses TRBV14 and TRBJ2-7; no reliable D call. This CDR3 is 13 amino acids long. Germline V gene lookup returns CDR1 SGHDN and CDR2 FVKESK. Trimming shortened V by 4 bases and J by 2 bases, and 9 bases separated the two germline ends. CDR3 bases: TGTGCCAGCAGCCCGCACCCCCCCTACGAGCAGTACTTC. Translated, it gives CASSPHPPYEQYF.

At least ten counts were recorded for this clonotype. This chain joins TRBV6-5 and TRBJ1-6; D might be TRBD1 (6 bases). V was clipped by 0 bases and J by 14 bases, with 20 bases between them. There are 16 residues in the CDR3. Germline V gene sequence: CDR1 MNHEY, CDR2 SVGAGI. The CDR3 is CASSYSSSHEGVALHF. Here the CDR3 DNA reads TGTGCCAGCAGTTACTCGTCTAGTCATGAGGGGGTGGCCCTCCACTTT.

This clonotype was recorded many times. The rearrangement uses TRBV6-5 and TRBJ1-5; D gene uncertain. This CDR3 region has 15 residues. The V and J ends lost 2 bases and 0 bases respectively, with 8 bases between them. CDR1 MNHEY and CDR2 SVGAGI come from the germline V gene. The CDR3 protein is CASSYKQYSNQPQHF. CDR3 in DNA: TGTGCCAGCAGTTACAAACAGTATAGCAATCAGCCCCAGCATTTT.

This clonotype was counted many times. The CDR3 reads CASSFHVARQGGQPQHF. CDR3 DNA sequence: TGTGCCAGCAGTTTTCATGTAGCAAGACAGGGCGGTCAGCCCCAGCATTTT. This rearrangement joins TRBV28 to TRBJ1-5; 7 bases agree with TRBD1. The CDR3 is 17 residues long. Germline CDR1 MDHEN, CDR2 SYDVKM. Trimming cost V 3 bases and J 6 bases; bases outside gene matches: 14.